The rows below give T cell receptor beta chains drawn from one sample of a study of T cell responses to AZD1222 COVID-19 vaccine. Generated by immunoSEQ multiplex PCR, the TCRdb table keeps only in-frame clones and is missing some. The data hold 15,000 or so clones, with under 90% observed a single time. The sample was peripheral blood, taken 28 days after the second AZD1222 dose. The receptors stem from an adult who received the AZD1222 COVID-19 vaccine. Both conserved end residues are trimmed from each CDR3. D genes are given only for firm matches. Size tells how often a clone was seen (once, few, many) or the class of an expanded clone, and some rows leave it out.

TRBJ1-6	.	TRBV7-8	.	ASSRAAGNNSPLH
TRBJ1-2	.	TRBV4-3	.	ASSQDRGGGNYGYT
TRBJ1-4	.	TRBV23-1	.	ASSPSEILGEGEKLF
TRBJ2-1	.	TRBV6-5	TRBD2	ASSYQRGSYNEQF
TRBJ2-3	.	TRBV12-5	TRBD1	ASGLGWDRATDTQY
TRBJ2-1	.	TRBV30	.	AWSVFRGRRNNEQF
TRBJ2-7	.	TRBV5-1	TRBD2	ASQGLAGSAEQY
TRBJ2-7	.	TRBV7-4	TRBD1	ASSLRTGAYEQY
TRBJ2-7	.	TRBV6-2/TRBV6-3	TRBD2	ASSSVRTSGMIAYEQY
TRBJ1-2	.	TRBV6-1	.	ASSETPIALENGYT
TRBJ1-6	.	TRBV30	.	AWKRVVNSPLH
TRBJ2-1	.	TRBV27	.	ASSLLGGNEQF
TRBJ1-3	.	TRBV30	TRBD1	AWSVGQGALGNTIY
TRBJ2-7	.	TRBV3-1/TRBV3-2	TRBD1	ASSLDRDEQY
TRBJ2-1	.	TRBV3-1/TRBV3-2	TRBD2	ASSPGTSGEGEQF
TRBJ2-7	.	TRBV29-1	.	SVALGNRQY
TRBJ1-2	.	TRBV2	TRBD1	ASSEGWDRSVYGYT
TRBJ2-7	.	TRBV27	.	ASSFSHGSYEQY
TRBJ2-2	.	TRBV3-1/TRBV3-2	TRBD2	ASSKGLAGGPGELF
TRBJ1-2	.	TRBV4-3	.	ASSQDLVHTNGYT
TRBJ2-2	.	TRBV4-1	.	ASSQTGSRGELF
TRBJ1-6	.	TRBV6-6	.	AIRGSYNSPLH
TRBJ2-7	.	TRBV6-5	.	ASSYRPLGEIYEQY
TRBJ2-1	.	TRBV4-2	TRBD1	ASSQDLRDRVYGAYNEQF
TRBJ1-2	.	TRBV4-2	.	ASSQEYRLNNYGYT
TRBJ2-1	.	TRBV6-4	TRBD1	ASSERQGTYNEQF
TRBJ2-7	.	TRBV6-2/TRBV6-3	TRBD1	ASSNTGTGTYEQY
TRBJ1-5	once	TRBV28	.	ASSSPSGGGNQPQH